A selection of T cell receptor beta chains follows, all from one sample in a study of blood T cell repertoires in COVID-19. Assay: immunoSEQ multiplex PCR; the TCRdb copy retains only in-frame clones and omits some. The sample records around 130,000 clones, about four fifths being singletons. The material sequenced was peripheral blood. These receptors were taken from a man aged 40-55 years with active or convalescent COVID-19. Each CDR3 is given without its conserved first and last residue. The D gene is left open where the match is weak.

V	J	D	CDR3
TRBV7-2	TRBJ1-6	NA	ASSLSRSSYNSPLH
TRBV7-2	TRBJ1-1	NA	ASSFKTGNEAF
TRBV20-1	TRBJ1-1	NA	SASGERQNTEAF
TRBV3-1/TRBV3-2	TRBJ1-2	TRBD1	ASSRQTGASGYT
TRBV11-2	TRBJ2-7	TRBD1	ASSFGTGGFFEQY
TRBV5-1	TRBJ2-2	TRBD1	ASSFYGTGMNTGELF
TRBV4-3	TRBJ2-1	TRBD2	ASSQERRGGSNEQF
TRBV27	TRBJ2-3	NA	ASSLLFVGGADTQY
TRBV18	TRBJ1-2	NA	ASSPTGENGYT
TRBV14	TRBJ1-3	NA	ASSLGTYVGNTIY
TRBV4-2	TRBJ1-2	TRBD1	ASSPGQVYGYT
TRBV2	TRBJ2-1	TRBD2	ASIMGLAGNNEQF
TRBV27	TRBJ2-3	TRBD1	ASSPGTGSATDTQY
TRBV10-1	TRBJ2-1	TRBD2	ASSDPGGGSIYNEQF
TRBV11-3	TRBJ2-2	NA	ASSRQGFGGELF
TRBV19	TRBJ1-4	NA	ASSINSPTNEKLF
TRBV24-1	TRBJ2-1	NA	ATSAAKQGMSSYNEQF
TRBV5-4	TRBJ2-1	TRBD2	ASSKAGGRLNEQF
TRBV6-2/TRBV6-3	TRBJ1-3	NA	ASSFAGDYGNTIY
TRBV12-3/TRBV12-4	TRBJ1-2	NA	ASSRDRLYGYT
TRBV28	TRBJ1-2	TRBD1	ASSLNRGFAYT
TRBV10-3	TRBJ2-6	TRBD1	AISEDRGTGANVLT
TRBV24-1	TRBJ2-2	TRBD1	ATSDPGQGGTGELF
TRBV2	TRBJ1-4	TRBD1	ASRSRTGEKGEKLF
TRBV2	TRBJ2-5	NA	ASSRGGLGETQY
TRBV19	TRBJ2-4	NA	ASSIGPGQGEAKNIQY
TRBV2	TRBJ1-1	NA	ASRTQGRDTEAF
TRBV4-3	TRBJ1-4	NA	ASSQEASLRREEKLF
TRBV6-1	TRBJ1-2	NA	ASSEEEGPYGYT
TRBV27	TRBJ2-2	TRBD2	ASKTSGGVYTGELF
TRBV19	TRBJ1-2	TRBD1	ASTPGQLSNYGYT